These 25 T cell receptor beta chains came from one sample sequenced in a study of blood T cell repertoires in COVID-19. Method: immunoSEQ multiplex PCR; TCRdb's copy keeps in-frame clones and lacks some. The repertoire holds roughly 250,000 clones, with 87% as singletons. The sample consisted of peripheral blood. The receptors come from a man aged 60 to 69 who had recovered from COVID-19.

The rearrangement links TRBV7-2 to TRBJ2-2; D not certain. Germline V lookup: CDR1 SGHTA, CDR2 FQGNSA. V lost 7 bases to trimming and J lost 4 bases, with 13 bases between them. The CDR3 is 14 amino acids. The CDR3 loop reads CASILVPGTGELFF. The CDR3 DNA reads as TGTGCCAGCATCTTGGTTCCGGGCACCGGGGAGCTGTTTTTT.

This chain joins TRBV11-2 and TRBJ2-2; TRBD2 matches 11 bases. The germline V gene has CDR1 SGHAT and CDR2 FQNNGV. The J segment lost 4 bases and the V segment lost 2 bases, leaving 3 bases of the junction unmatched. CDR3 size: 16 residues. CDR3 sequence reads: CASSLFSGGVTGELFF. The CDR3, as DNA: TGTGCCAGCAGCTTATTTAGCGGGGGGGTCACCGGGGAGCTGTTTTTT. The full variable domain, with the rest looked up from reference TRBV11-2 and TRBJ2-2, is EAGVAQSPRYKIIEKRQSVAFWCNPISGHATLYWYQQILGQGPKLLIQFQNNGVVDDSQLPKDRFSAERLKGVDSTLKIQPAKLEDSAVYLCASSLFSGGVTGELFFGEGSRLTVL.

The rearrangement links TRBV4-1 to TRBJ2-7; 11 nucleotides match TRBD1. This CDR3 region has 15 residues. Germline V lookup: CDR1 MGHRA, CDR2 YSYEKL. Losses at the gene ends were 2 bases for V and 5 bases for J; bases not matched to a gene: 5. The CDR3 spells CASSQIRTGGHEQYF. For the CDR3, the DNA is TGCGCCAGCAGCCAAATAAGGACAGGGGGCCACGAGCAGTACTTC.

The rearrangement joins TRBV7-9 to TRBJ1-5, with D possibly matching TRBD1 (5 bases). This CDR3 contains 15 residues. CDR1 and CDR2 from the germline V gene are SEHNR and FQNEAQ (reference sequence). V lost 5 bases and J 3 bases, leaving 14 bases between the germline ends. CDR3 nucleotides: TGTGCCAGCAGCCTAGGGGTCACAGTCAATCAGCCCCAGCATTTT. It is translated as CASSLGVTVNQPQHF. The variable domain in full, with the rest retrieved from reference TRBV7-9 and TRBJ1-5, is DTGVSQNPRHKITKRGQNVTFRCDPISEHNRLYWYRQTLGQGPEFLTYFQNEAQLEKSRLLSDRFSAERPKGSFSTLEIQRTEQGDSAMYLCASSLGVTVNQPQHFGDGTRLSIL.

The chain has TRBV18 and TRBJ2-7; 10 bases map to TRBD1. This CDR3 spans 15 amino acids. Trimming at V came to 4 bases and at J to 6 bases, leaving 9 bases not matched to a gene. Germline values: CDR1 KGHSH, CDR2 LQKENI. CDR3 sequence (DNA): TGTGCCAGCTCACAGCCGGGACAGGGGTCCCGCGAGCAGTACTTC. This codes for CASSQPGQGSREQYF. The complete variable domain, with remaining parts taken from reference TRBV18 and TRBJ2-7, reads NAGVMQNPRHLVRRRGQEARLRCSPMKGHSHVYWYRQLPEEGLKFMVYLQKENIIDESGMPKERFSAEFPKEGPSILRIQQVVRGDSAAYFCASSQPGQGSREQYFGPGTRLTVT.

The gene calls are TRBV29-1 and TRBJ1-1; D perhaps matches TRBD1 (6 bases). V was pared by 4 bases and J by 1 base, with 13 bases between. Germline assignment: CDR1 SQVTM and CDR2 ANQGSEA. This CDR3 spans 14 amino acids. The CDR3 loop is CSVAMDSRNTEAFF. The CDR3 coding sequence is TGCAGCGTTGCCATGGACAGCAGGAACACTGAAGCTTTCTTT.

This chain joins TRBV5-1 and TRBJ2-7; unclear D gene. Germline V gene data show CDR1 as SGHRS and CDR2 as YFSETQ. The CDR3 is 13 residues long. Trimming removed 2 bases at V and 3 bases at J, with 9 bases between. As DNA, the CDR3 is TGCGCCAGCAGCTTCACCGGCGGCTACGAGCAGTACTTC. This translates into CASSFTGGYEQYF.

This rearrangement joins TRBV6-1 to TRBJ1-5; D not resolved. Per the germline V gene, CDR1 is MNHNS and CDR2 is SASEGT. The CDR3 is 14 residues long. V was cut by 1 base and J by 3 bases, with 7 bases left in between. The CDR3 spells CASSEGYYNQPQHF. CDR3 nucleotide sequence: TGTGCCAGCAGTGAAGGATACTACAATCAGCCCCAGCATTTT.

The chain recombines TRBV30 with TRBJ2-1; D ambiguous. Germline loops: CDR1 GTSNPN, CDR2 SVGIG (reference sequence). V shed 3 bases and J shed 5 bases, with 11 bases lying between them. The CDR3 is 13 residues long. The CDR3 DNA sequence: TGTGCCTGGAGGTCGGGTCCGAACAATGAGCAGTTCTTC. Translating it yields CAWRSGPNNEQFF.

This clone was picked up a small number of times. The V gene is TRBV30, the J gene TRBJ1-4; 7 bases map to TRBD1. After removal of 3 bases from V and 12 bases from J, the junction contained 4 bases not matched to a gene. Germline V gene lookup returns CDR1 GTSNPN and CDR2 SVGIG (reference sequence). The CDR3 has 11 amino acids. In DNA form, the CDR3 reads TGTGCCTGGAGCCCGGGGACAGAACTGTTTTTT. It specifies CAWSPGTELFF.

The V and J genes are TRBV5-8 and TRBJ1-5, with TRBD1 as a possible D gene (5 bases). V was pared by 0 bases and J by 6 bases, with 10 bases between. Per germline, CDR1 SGHTS and CDR2 YDEGEE. The CDR3 spans 14 residues. The CDR3 DNA reads as TGTGCCAGCAGCTTGGGTGCGGGGACTCAGCCCCAGCATTTT. It specifies CASSLGAGTQPQHF.

This clone was seen just once. This rearrangement joins TRBV6-5 to TRBJ2-5; a weak D match, TRBD1 (5 bases). The V gene lost 9 bases and the J gene lost 1 base, with 18 bases spanning the gap. The germline gives CDR1 MNHEY, CDR2 SVGAGI. The CDR3 is made up of 15 amino acids. CDR3 protein: CASPPQTESQETQYF. The CDR3 coding sequence is TGTGCCAGTCCACCCCAGACAGAGTCCCAAGAGACCCAGTACTTC.

This clone has only one observation. The chain has TRBV2 and TRBJ2-7; 11 nucleotides agree with TRBD1. V dropped 3 bases and J dropped 4; count of bases not matched to a gene: 2. Germline V lookup: CDR1 SNHLY, CDR2 FYNNEI. The CDR3 covers 14 residues. In nucleotides, the CDR3 is TGTGCCAGCAGTGACGGACAGGGGGCTTACGAGCAGTACGTC. This sequence encodes CASSDGQGAYEQYV.

The gene calls are TRBV3-1 (or the pseudogene TRBV3-2) and TRBJ1-5; D is undetermined. V lost 0 bases and J 2 bases, leaving 8 bases between the germline ends. Germline V gene sequence: CDR1 LGHDT, CDR2 YNNKEL (reference sequence). The CDR3 totals 15 residues. CDR3 loop: CASSQEGRGNQPQHF. CDR3 nucleotides: TGTGCCAGCAGCCAAGAAGGCCGGGGCAATCAGCCCCAGCATTTT.

The chain uses TRBV5-4 and TRBJ2-7, with D hard to call. The germline V gene encodes CDR1 SGHNT and CDR2 YYREEE (reference sequence). CDR3 length: 14 amino acids. Between the trimmed V and J ends, which lost 1 base and 3 bases, there was a span of 11 bases. CDR3 in amino acids: CASSLRQVSYEQYF. DNA of the CDR3: TGTGCCAGCAGCTTGCGGCAGGTTAGCTACGAGCAGTACTTC.

V is TRBV2 and J is TRBJ2-5; D remains ambiguous. Germline assignment: CDR1 SNHLY and CDR2 FYNNEI. This CDR3 is 11 amino acids long. V was clipped by 6 bases and J by 5 bases, with 7 bases between them. The CDR3 loop is CASSHGETQYF. The CDR3 DNA reads as TGTGCCAGCAGCCACGGGGAGACCCAGTACTTC. Supplemented by reference TRBV2 and TRBJ2-5, the full variable domain reads EPEVTQTPSHQVTQMGQEVILRCVPISNHLYFYWYRQILGQKVEFLVSFYNNEISEKSEIFDDQFSVERPDGSNFTLKIRSTKLEDSAMYFCASSHGETQYFGPGTRLLVL.

The V call is TRBV9, the J call TRBJ1-1, with no clear D. The CDR3 runs 12 residues. The germline V gene has CDR1 SGDLS and CDR2 YYNGEE. V lost 1 base to trimming and J lost 3 bases, with 4 bases between them. Written as DNA, the CDR3 is TGTGCCAGCAGCGTATCAGACACTGAAGCTTTCTTT. Protein: CASSVSDTEAFF.

The genes are TRBV6-5 and TRBJ2-2; tentative D call: TRBD2 (5 bases). The CDR3 length is 14 residues. The V gene's germline CDR1 is MNHEY and CDR2 SVGAGI. V lost 10 bases and J 1 base, leaving 13 bases between the germline ends. The CDR3 is CAIRAGWNTGELFF. The CDR3 nucleotides read TGTGCCATCCGGGCGGGTTGGAACACCGGGGAGCTGTTTTTT.

CDR3 nucleotides: TGCGCCAGCAGCAGATTCTGGAGTGGCACCGGGGAGCTGTTTTTT. Amino acid sequence: CASSRFWSGTGELFF. The chain is built from TRBV5-1 and TRBJ2-2; D ambiguous. CDR1 SGHRS and CDR2 YFSETQ come from the germline V gene. This CDR3 contains 15 residues. V was shortened by 4 bases and J by 4 bases, with 14 bases between the two germline ends.

The DNA for the CDR3 is TGTGCCAGCAGCCCAAACAGGGGAAGGGAGCAGTACGTC. This encodes CASSPNRGREQYV. The V gene is TRBV11-1, the J gene TRBJ2-7, with TRBD1 matching over 7 bases. Germline values: CDR1 SGHAT, CDR2 FQDESV (reference sequence). V was clipped by 5 bases and J by 7 bases; unmatched bases: 8. The CDR3 sequence is 13 residues long.

V usage is TRBV18 and J usage is TRBJ1-6, with 9 nucleotides matching TRBD1. The CDR3 is 14 amino acids. CDR1 is KGHSH, CDR2 LQKENI, per germline. Trimming cost V 4 bases and J 10 bases; bases outside gene matches: 5. The CDR3 loop is CASSRTGAESPLHF. In DNA, the CDR3 is TGTGCCAGCTCACGGACAGGGGCCGAATCACCCCTCCACTTT.

The chain links TRBV5-1 to TRBJ2-2, with a weak D call TRBD1 (6 bases). The CDR3 covers 15 residues. Germline CDR1 and CDR2: SGHRS and YFSETQ. The V end lost 4 bases, the J end lost 1 base, and 11 bases lay between the germline ends. CDR3 sequence: CASSPGQLNTGELFF. CDR3 nucleotide sequence: TGCGCCAGCAGCCCCGGACAGCTGAACACCGGGGAGCTGTTTTTT.

The CDR3 bases are TGCGCCAGCAGCTTAGACGGACAGACATATAATTCACCCCTCCACTTT. Translation: CASSLDGQTYNSPLHF. The gene calls are TRBV5-1 and TRBJ1-6, with D possibly being TRBD1 (6 bases). The ends were cut back, 2 bases at V and 4 bases at J, with 13 bases in the middle. The CDR3 runs to 16 residues. Germline V CDR1 and CDR2: SGHRS, YFSETQ.

The genes are TRBV3-1 (or the pseudogene TRBV3-2) and TRBJ2-5; 10 bases map to TRBD2. Trimming removed 1 base from V and 5 bases from J; junction bases left unmatched: 10. Germline V lookup: CDR1 LGHDT, CDR2 YNNKEL (reference sequence). This CDR3 is 17 amino acids long. DNA of the CDR3: TGTGCCAGCAGCCAAGCCAGCGGGGGGGCCGGTTGGGAGACCCAGTACTTC. Translated: CASSQASGGAGWETQYF.

This clone was observed once. CDR3 sequence (DNA): TGTGCCACCAGTGATGGACAGGGCCACACAGATACGCAGTATTTT. This sequence encodes CATSDGQGHTDTQYF. The gene calls are TRBV24-1 and TRBJ2-3; 8 nucleotides align to TRBD1. This CDR3 spans 15 amino acids. V shed 3 bases and J 2 bases; nucleotides not matched to a gene: 3. CDR1 is KGHDR and CDR2 is SFDVKD in the germline V gene.